This T cell receptor beta chain emerged from a study of early T cells in non-severe SARS-CoV-2 infection. Study background: Chains were unpaired, as sequencing was done on bulk RNA from unsorted whole blood. Findings and caveats of the study: Matches to VDJdb favored anti-spike CD8 responses and missed private and CD4 specificities.

For this clonotype: Its antigen is as yet unknown.

J lost 0 bases, V lost 5 bases, and 3 bases had no gene match. The CDR3 consists of 15 residues. The germline V gene has CDR1 SEHNR and CDR2 FQNEAQ (reference sequence). Separate cDNA molecules each had unique molecular identifiers attached to them. MiXCR, run by TCRdb on the 5' RACE reads, gives a single entry per CDR3 protein. This sample has approximately 58,000 distinct CDR3 sequences; more than 10% occur once, and the top ten carry about 2.7%. This chain uses TRBV7-9 with TRBJ1-3; 8 bases are shared with TRBD1. This clonotype originated in an adult who was a healthcare worker with PCR-confirmed SARS-CoV-2 infection or an uninfected control (not recorded which). The starting material was whole blood, obtained at baseline. DNA for the CDR3: TGTGCCAGCAGCCGGGACAGGAGCTCTGGAAACACCATATATTTT. This codes for CASSRDRSSGNTIYF.